Shown below are 31 T cell receptor beta chains from a single sample sequenced in a study of T-cell reconstitution after alpha-beta-depleted transplantation in children. The TCRbeta library was prepared with unique molecular identifiers. Via MiXCR, TCRdb re-called the PCR reads, giving one row per CDR3 protein. The data hold hundreds of thousands of distinct CDR3 sequences, with about 15% observed a single time. The sample consisted of PBMCs from the stem cell graft donor, taken from the stem cell graft. These receptors all stem from a human donor who donated a stem cell graft to a child with acute myeloid leukemia.

This chain joins TRBV27 and TRBJ2-3; no definite D call. The length of the CDR3 is 15 residues. Germline CDR1 and CDR2: MNHEY and SMNVEV (reference sequence). The V and J ends lost 0 bases and 2 bases respectively, with 9 bases between them. The chain's CDR3 is CASSLSQSFTDTQYF. For the CDR3, the DNA is TGTGCCAGCAGTTTATCGCAGAGTTTCACAGATACGCAGTATTTT.

About this clonotype: With a much larger clone just one base away, this may be a read error. The V gene is TRBV20-1, the J gene TRBJ1-1; D may be TRBD1 (5 bases). V lost 4 bases and J lost 0, with 12 bases in between. Germline CDR1 reads DFQATT; CDR2 reads SNEGSKA (reference sequence). This CDR3 comprises 14 residues. CDR3 amino acids: CSATDPGMNTEAFF. Written as DNA, the CDR3 is TGCAGTGCTACGGACCCAGGGATGAACACTGAAGCTTTCTTT.

The CDR3 sequence is CSAGLAGAAVRGEQFF. The CDR3 DNA sequence: TGCAGTGCAGGACTAGCGGGGGCTGCGGTACGGGGTGAGCAGTTCTTC. The chain carries TRBV20-1 and TRBJ2-1, with TRBD2 matching 13 bases. This CDR3 spans 16 amino acids. Unmatched junction bases numbered 14, after V lost 6 bases and J lost 9 bases. The germline CDR1 and CDR2 sequences are DFQATT and SNEGSKA (reference sequence).

This clonotype was recorded many times. J is TRBJ2-1 and V is TRBV7-2; TRBD2 is a possible D gene (5 bases). Per germline, CDR1 SGHTA and CDR2 FQGNSA. V lost 3 bases and J lost 6, with 9 bases in between. The CDR3 covers 13 residues. CDR3 residues: CASSFGISNEQFF. The CDR3 nucleotides are TGTGCCAGCAGCTTCGGGATTTCCAATGAGCAGTTCTTC.

This clonotype appeared many times. The chain has TRBV7-3 and TRBJ2-3; 13 bases are a match to TRBD2. This CDR3 contains 13 residues. With 11 bases clipped from V and 5 bases from J, the junction kept 4 bases outside the gene matches. Germline V lookup: CDR1 SGHTA, CDR2 FQGTGA. CDR3: CAGRTSGGDTQYF. In DNA, the CDR3 is TGTGCCGGAAGGACTAGCGGGGGAGATACGCAGTATTTT. Based on the CDR3 plus reference TRBV7-3 and TRBJ2-3, the full variable domain is GAGVSQTPSNKVTEKGKYVELRCDPISGHTALYWYRQSLGQGPEFLIYFQGTGAADDSGLPNDRFFAVRPEGSVSTLKIQRTERGDSAVYLCAGRTSGGDTQYFGPGTRLTVL.

The chain is built from TRBV24-1 and TRBJ2-2; D perhaps matches TRBD1 (6 bases). With 7 bases removed from V and 7 bases from J, the gap between germline ends came to 9 bases. The CDR3 spans 12 residues. Germline CDR1 is KGHDR and CDR2 is SFDVKD. CDR3: CATRQGFGELFF. CDR3 nucleotides: TGTGCCACCAGACAGGGCTTCGGGGAGCTGTTTTTT.

The chain combines TRBV13 with TRBJ2-5, with a tentative D call TRBD2 (6 bases). The CDR3 has 16 amino acids. From germline, CDR1 is PRHDT and CDR2 FYEKMQ (reference sequence). V gave up 2 bases and J gave up 5 bases, with 18 bases separating them. The CDR3 spells CASSLRSGLLWETQYF. CDR3 DNA: TGTGCCAGCAGCTTACGATCAGGACTACTTTGGGAGACCCAGTACTTC.

This clonotype has a handful of counts. V and J are TRBV12-3 or TRBV12-4 and TRBJ2-5, with 10 bases aligning to TRBD1. The CDR3 sequence is 15 residues long. V was clipped by 1 base and J by 5 bases; unmatched bases: 4. DNA of the CDR3: TGTGCCAGCAGTTTAGGGGACAGGGGTACCGAGACCCAGTACTTC. Amino acid sequence: CASSLGDRGTETQYF.

This clonotype was seen repeatedly, ten times or more. This chain links TRBV6-5 with TRBJ1-1; D may be TRBD1 (5 bases). The germline gives CDR1 MNHEY, CDR2 SVGAGI. Trimming left V 2 bases short and J 1 base short, with 11 bases between. The CDR3 loop spans 15 amino acids. CDR3 in amino acids: CASSYREGRNTEAFF. CDR3 DNA sequence: TGTGCCAGCAGTTACAGGGAGGGGAGGAACACTGAAGCTTTCTTT.

This clonotype has more than one count but fewer than ten. The chain employs TRBV5-1 and TRBJ2-1; 9 bases are shared with TRBD2. Unmatched junction bases numbered 7, after V lost 1 base and J lost 5 bases. CDR1 and CDR2 from the germline V gene are SGHRS and YFSETQ. The CDR3 totals 16 residues. CDR3 residues: CASSLRGGGANNEQFF. The CDR3, as DNA: TGCGCCAGCAGCTTGCGCGGCGGGGGGGCTAACAATGAGCAGTTCTTC.

This clonotype occurred many times. V is TRBV20-1 and J is TRBJ1-2; 11 bases line up with TRBD1. The CDR3 spans 15 residues. After removal of 4 bases from V and 5 bases from J, the junction contained 9 bases not matched to a gene. Germline V gene data show CDR1 as DFQATT and CDR2 as SNEGSKA (reference sequence). The CDR3 spells CSATFWDRGTYGYTF. CDR3 nucleotide sequence: TGCAGTGCTACCTTTTGGGACAGGGGGACGTATGGCTACACCTTC.

This clonotype was detected ten times or more. This sequence joins TRBV20-1 and TRBJ1-1; 9 nucleotides line up with TRBD1. The CDR3 consists of 14 residues. The germline V gene encodes CDR1 DFQATT and CDR2 SNEGSKA (reference sequence). Unmatched junction bases numbered 9, after V lost 5 bases and J lost 5 bases. CDR3 residues: CSAYNRGRRTEAFF. CDR3 sequence (DNA): TGCAGTGCTTACAACAGGGGGCGCAGAACTGAAGCTTTCTTT.

The chain recombines TRBV5-1 with TRBJ1-1; 12 bases are a match to TRBD1. Germline CDR1 SGHRS, CDR2 YFSETQ. J gave up 7 bases and V 2 bases, and 15 bases lay outside the gene matches. This CDR3 region has 18 residues. The CDR3 region is CASSLHSGTGGPRVEAFF. In nucleotides, the CDR3 is TGCGCCAGCAGCTTACACTCCGGGACAGGGGGCCCACGTGTTGAAGCTTTCTTT.

The V and J genes are TRBV5-1 and TRBJ1-1, with D unclear. The CDR3 runs to 16 residues. Germline values: CDR1 SGHRS, CDR2 YFSETQ. V lost 1 base and J lost 4, with 17 bases in between. CDR3 sequence: CASSLRRPIAGTEAFF. For the CDR3, the DNA is TGCGCCAGCAGCTTGCGACGACCCATAGCAGGCACTGAAGCTTTCTTT.

The genes are TRBV12-3 or TRBV12-4 and TRBJ1-6, with 7 bases fitting TRBD1. V dropped 6 bases and J dropped 8; count of bases not matched to a gene: 4. The CDR3 length is 13 residues. The CDR3 DNA sequence: TGTGCCAGCAGGGGGACAGCGGATTCACCCCTCCACTTT. Translated, it gives CASRGTADSPLHF.

This clonotype was found many times. The genes are TRBV7-3 and TRBJ2-1, with TRBD2 matching 12 bases. The CDR3 contains 16 residues. V trimming: 5 bases; J trimming: 7 bases; junction bases outside the gene matches: 9. Germline V gives CDR1 SGHTA, CDR2 FQGTGA. The CDR3 spells CASSPTLAGGLNEQFF. CDR3 DNA: TGTGCCAGCAGCCCTACCCTAGCGGGGGGGCTTAATGAGCAGTTCTTC.

This clonotype was observed at least ten times. The rearrangement uses TRBV20-1 and TRBJ1-6; TRBD1 is a possible D gene (5 bases). V was trimmed by 7 bases and J by 8 bases, leaving 12 bases between them. The germline V gene has CDR1 DFQATT and CDR2 SNEGSKA (reference sequence). This CDR3 is built from 12 residues. In nucleotides, the CDR3 is TGCAGTGTCCGGGGGGGGGATTCACCCCTCCACTTT. Protein: CSVRGGDSPLHF.

A few counts support this clonotype. This chain links TRBV20-1 with TRBJ2-1; 9 positions match TRBD1. CDR1 DFQATT and CDR2 SNEGSKA come from the germline V gene (reference sequence). CDR3 length: 12 residues. Trimming cost V 6 bases and J 7 bases; bases outside gene matches: 4. DNA of the CDR3: TGCAGTGCAGACAGGGGGTGGAATGAGCAGTTCTTC. Translation gives CSADRGWNEQFF.

This clonotype was detected ten times or more. V gene TRBV5-4 combines with J gene TRBJ2-7; 7 nucleotides agree with TRBD2. Germline values: CDR1 SGHNT, CDR2 YYREEE (reference sequence). The CDR3 spans 13 residues. J lost 3 bases, V lost 2 bases, and 2 bases had no gene match. CDR3 bases: TGTGCCAGCAGCTTCCCGGGGGGCTACGAGCAGTACGTC. Its protein product is CASSFPGGYEQYV.

There are many counts of this clonotype. The CDR3 is CSTSPGPGDTQYF. The CDR3 DNA reads TGCAGCACCTCACCGGGGCCCGGAGATACGCAGTATTTT. The V gene is TRBV29-1, the J gene TRBJ2-3, with D possibly being TRBD1 or TRBD2 (5 bases each). In germline, CDR1 is SQVTM, CDR2 ANQGSEA. V dropped 8 bases and J dropped 5 bases, with 17 bases sitting between them. The CDR3 is made up of 13 amino acids.

This clonotype was counted only a few times. The chain carries TRBV5-1 and TRBJ2-2, with D perhaps given as TRBD1 or TRBD2 (5 bases each). The CDR3 contains 13 residues. V shed 6 bases and J shed 4 bases, with 10 bases lying between them. Germline CDR1 SGHRS, CDR2 YFSETQ. The CDR3 sequence: CASTGTTTGELFF. Here the CDR3 DNA reads TGCGCCAGCACCGGGACGACCACCGGGGAGCTGTTTTTT.

The table lists this clonotype with a count of one. This may arise from a read error, as a much more abundant clone is one base away. The genes are TRBV20-1 and TRBJ2-1; TRBD2 agrees at 11 bases. The length of the CDR3 is 15 residues. Trimming took 5 bases from V and 9 from J; bases not matched to a gene: 12. The V gene's germline CDR1 is DFQATT and CDR2 SNEGSKA (reference sequence). CDR3 DNA: TGCAGTGCTCCCGAAGTAGCGGGGGGGCAAAGTGAGCAGTTCTTC. It specifies CSAPEVAGGQSEQFF.

This clonotype has a count of ten or more. The rearrangement joins TRBV20-1 to TRBJ2-5; 10 bases align to TRBD2. J was trimmed by 1 base and V by 6 bases; bases with no gene match: 11. There are 16 residues in the CDR3. Germline CDR1 DFQATT, CDR2 SNEGSKA (reference sequence). The CDR3 region has the DNA TGCAGTGCCGGCGGCCGGACTAGCGGACCCCAAGAGACCCAGTACTTC. Its translation: CSAGGRTSGPQETQYF.

This clonotype was observed many times. The rearrangement uses TRBV20-1 and TRBJ2-2, with 7 bases fitting TRBD1. The CDR3 runs 13 residues. The germline gives CDR1 DFQATT, CDR2 SNEGSKA (reference sequence). Unmatched junction bases numbered 3, after V lost 5 bases and J lost 3 bases. The CDR3 coding sequence is TGCAGTGCTCGGGACAGATACACCGGGGAGCTGTTTTTT. Protein product: CSARDRYTGELFF.

This clonotype was observed a handful of times. The chain joins TRBV7-9 to TRBJ1-1; no definite D call. The CDR3 runs to 13 residues. With 6 bases removed from V and 4 bases from J, the gap between germline ends came to 12 bases. Germline V gene sequence: CDR1 SEHNR, CDR2 FQNEAQ (reference sequence). CDR3 amino acids: CASRSYAGTEAFF. DNA for the CDR3: TGTGCCAGCAGATCATACGCGGGCACTGAAGCTTTCTTT. Using reference TRBV7-9 and TRBJ1-1 for the parts outside the CDR3, the full variable domain is DTGVSQNPRHKITKRGQNVTFRCDPISEHNRLYWYRQTLGQGPEFLTYFQNEAQLEKSRLLSDRFSAERPKGSFSTLEIQRTEQGDSAMYLCASRSYAGTEAFFGQGTRLTVV.

At least ten counts were recorded for this clonotype. The chain employs TRBV6-2 or TRBV6-3 and TRBJ2-3; maybe TRBD2 (6 bases). There are 18 residues in the CDR3. Per the germline V gene, CDR1 is MNHEY and CDR2 is SVGEGT. Trimming cost V 5 bases and J 6 bases, with 27 bases left between them. The CDR3 is CASSNPGLGRQIQDTQYF. DNA of the CDR3: TGTGCCAGCAGTAACCCGGGACTCGGCCGTCAAATCCAGGATACGCAGTATTTT.

There are many counts of this clonotype. V and J are TRBV20-1 and TRBJ2-7; D ambiguous. Germline V gene data show CDR1 as DFQATT and CDR2 as SNEGSKA (reference sequence). V shed 3 bases and J shed 0 bases, with 9 bases lying between them. The CDR3 is made up of 13 amino acids. CDR3 DNA: TGCAGTGCTAGTAATCCAGTCTCCTACGAGCAGTACTTC. Amino acid sequence: CSASNPVSYEQYF.

The table lists this clonotype with a few counts. The V and J genes are TRBV19 and TRBJ2-5, with D hard to call. V lost 3 bases, J lost 2 bases, and 7 bases lay in between. CDR3 length: 13 residues. CDR1 is LNHDA and CDR2 is SQIVND in the germline V gene (reference sequence). The CDR3 region is CASSMYPQETQYF. The CDR3 bases are TGTGCCAGTAGTATGTACCCGCAAGAGACCCAGTACTTC. The full variable domain, rest sourced from reference TRBV19 and TRBJ2-5, is DGGITQSPKYLFRKEGQNVTLSCEQNLNHDAMYWYRQDPGQGLRLIYYSQIVNDFQKGDIAEGYSVSREKKESFPLTVTSAQKNPTAFYLCASSMYPQETQYFGPGTRLLVL.

This clonotype was seen at least ten times. DNA for the CDR3: TGTGCCAGCAGCCCACTAGCGGGGGGTTACAATGAGCAGTTCTTC. It is translated as CASSPLAGGYNEQFF. The chain combines TRBV6-1 with TRBJ2-1, with 12 bases aligning to TRBD2. CDR1 MNHNS and CDR2 SASEGT come from the germline V gene. CDR3 size: 15 residues. The J segment lost 4 bases and the V segment lost 6 bases, leaving 4 bases of the junction unmatched.

The rearrangement links TRBV2 to TRBJ1-5, with D perhaps TRBD1 (5 bases). Trimming took 3 bases from V and 6 from J, leaving 18 bases between them. This CDR3 comprises 16 residues. Germline assignment: CDR1 SNHLY and CDR2 FYNNEI. The CDR3 DNA reads TGTGCCAGCAGTGAGGTCCCACCCGGGGCCCGTCAGCCCCAGCATTTT. Its translation is CASSEVPPGARQPQHF.

Many counts were recorded for this clonotype. The rearrangement uses TRBV7-2 and TRBJ2-4; D is uncertain. The V end was cut by 0 bases, the J end by 6 bases, with 12 bases between. From germline, CDR1 is SGHTA and CDR2 FQGNSA. The CDR3 consists of 15 residues. CDR3 region: CASSLAMSVLNIQYF. CDR3 sequence (DNA): TGTGCCAGCAGCTTAGCGATGAGCGTATTAAACATTCAGTACTTC. The full variable domain, with the rest looked up from reference TRBV7-2 and TRBJ2-4, is GAGVSQSPSNKVTEKGKDVELRCDPISGHTALYWYRQSLGQGLEFLIYFQGNSAPDKSGLPSDRFSAERTGGSVSTLTIQRTQQEDSAVYLCASSLAMSVLNIQYFGAGTRLSVL.